These 28 T cell receptor beta chains came from one sample sequenced in a study of cytomegalovirus exposure and HLA in healthy donors. PCR used 60 Vbeta primers and 13 Jbeta primers. Assay: immunoSEQ multiplex PCR; the TCRdb copy retains only in-frame clones and omits some. This repertoire shows about 190,000 clones, 80% found once; its top ten account for 0.95% to 1.4%. The specimen sequenced was PBMCs. Receptor source: a woman aged 40 to 50 in good health and CMV-seronegative.

The chain recombines TRBV4-2 with TRBJ1-2; D call uncertain. This CDR3 comprises 12 residues. From germline, CDR1 is LGHNA and CDR2 YNFKEQ. Trimming removed 3 bases at V and 2 bases at J, with 4 bases between. The CDR3 DNA follows: TGTGCCAGCAGCCAGGCAAACTATGGCTACACCTTC. Its translation is CASSQANYGYTF.

The rearrangement joins TRBV30 to TRBJ1-1; the D is unclear. CDR3 length: 15 amino acids. Trimming shortened V by 3 bases and J by 4 bases, and 18 bases separated the two germline ends. Germline V gene data show CDR1 as GTSNPN and CDR2 as SVGIG (reference sequence). CDR3 DNA sequence: TGTGCCTGGAGACCCCCGAATAACCGCGGCACTGAAGCTTTCTTT. It is translated as CAWRPPNNRGTEAFF.

The chain employs TRBV7-9 and TRBJ2-1, with 8 bases lining up with TRBD1. The CDR3 sequence is 14 residues long. Trimming at V came to 5 bases and at J to 8 bases, leaving 8 bases not matched to a gene. Germline V lookup: CDR1 SEHNR, CDR2 FQNEAQ (reference sequence). The CDR3 DNA sequence: TGTGCCAGCAGCCTTTCCCTGACAGGGGATGAGCAGTTCTTC. Amino acid sequence: CASSLSLTGDEQFF.

The J gene is TRBJ2-2, the V gene TRBV6-1; a weak D match, TRBD2 (5 bases). The V end lost 3 bases, the J end lost 5 bases, and 19 bases lay between the germline ends. This CDR3 has 17 amino acids. Germline lookup yields CDR1 MNHNS and CDR2 SASEGT. In DNA form, the CDR3 reads TGTGCCAGCAGTGAGAGGGCAGGACGGTGGCGGACCGGGGAGCTGTTTTTT. This translates into CASSERAGRWRTGELFF.

The genes are TRBV19 and TRBJ2-1; 9 nucleotides align to TRBD2. The V gene end was trimmed by 3 bases and the J gene end by 10 bases; junction bases not matched to a gene: 7. Germline CDR1 LNHDA, CDR2 SQIVND (reference sequence). This CDR3 has 14 amino acids. Written as DNA, the CDR3 is TGTGCCAGTAGTATCGGCGGGAGGGCCGTAGAGCAGTTCTTC. Its protein is CASSIGGRAVEQFF.

V usage is TRBV7-9 and J usage is TRBJ2-3, with 8 bases fitting TRBD1. Germline V gene data show CDR1 as SEHNR and CDR2 as FQNEAQ (reference sequence). After removal of 2 bases from V and 1 base from J, the junction contained 2 bases not matched to a gene. The CDR3 contains 15 residues. DNA of the CDR3: TGTGCCAGCAGCTTAATGGGACAGGGCACAGATACGCAGTATTTT. Its translation: CASSLMGQGTDTQYF.

This clone was found a few times. This chain links TRBV5-5 with TRBJ1-5; D remains unclear. The CDR3 spans 15 residues. Trimming left V 0 bases short and J 0 bases short, with 7 bases between. Germline CDR1 is SGHKS and CDR2 is YYEKEE (reference sequence). For the CDR3, the DNA is TGTGCCAGCAGCTTGGTAGATGATAGCAATCAGCCCCAGCATTTT. It encodes CASSLVDDSNQPQHF.

V gene TRBV10-3 combines with J gene TRBJ2-7, with 10 bases that match TRBD1. The CDR3 contains 16 residues. Losses at the gene ends were 3 bases for V and 5 bases for J; bases not matched to a gene: 10. Germline CDR1 is ENHRY and CDR2 is SYGVKD. CDR3 protein: CAISDVKDRGINEQYF. The DNA of the CDR3 is TGTGCCATCAGTGACGTGAAGGACAGGGGGATCAACGAGCAGTACTTC.

The chain is built from TRBV9 and TRBJ1-1; 8 bases fit TRBD1. Germline trimming cut 2 bases from V and 4 bases from J; bases unmatched to any gene: 22. The CDR3 is 20 amino acids. CDR1 is SGDLS and CDR2 is YYNGEE in the germline V gene. This chain's CDR3 is CASSVLKLNVGQVGVTEAFF. CDR3 in DNA: TGTGCCAGCAGCGTCCTAAAGTTAAACGTGGGACAGGTCGGGGTCACTGAAGCTTTCTTT.

The chain combines TRBV6-5 with TRBJ1-4; no definite D call. V gave up 2 bases and J gave up 8 bases, with 15 bases separating them. This CDR3 has 15 amino acids. Germline V gene lookup returns CDR1 MNHEY and CDR2 SVGAGI. CDR3 in amino acids: CASSYGPARSEKLFF. Written as DNA, the CDR3 is TGTGCCAGCAGTTACGGTCCTGCGAGATCGGAAAAACTGTTTTTT.

This chain joins TRBV5-4 and TRBJ1-1, with D possibly matching TRBD1 (6 bases). Trimming removed 0 bases at V and 4 bases at J, with 16 bases between. The V gene's germline CDR1 is SGHNT and CDR2 YYREEE (reference sequence). This CDR3 comprises 16 residues. The CDR3 spells CASSLVLAGVVTEAFF. The CDR3, as DNA: TGTGCCAGCAGCTTGGTTTTGGCAGGGGTAGTCACTGAAGCTTTCTTT.

CDR3: CASSPPFSGSDYNEQFF. The DNA of the CDR3 is TGTGCCAGCTCACCACCTTTTAGCGGGAGCGACTACAATGAGCAGTTCTTC. The rearrangement joins TRBV18 to TRBJ2-1; 9 bases line up with TRBD2. With 0 bases clipped from V and 3 bases from J, the junction kept 6 bases outside the gene matches. Germline V lookup: CDR1 KGHSH, CDR2 LQKENI. This CDR3 region has 17 residues. The full variable domain, completed using reference TRBV18 and TRBJ2-1, is NAGVMQNPRHLVRRRGQEARLRCSPMKGHSHVYWYRQLPEEGLKFMVYLQKENIIDESGMPKERFSAEFPKEGPSILRIQQVVRGDSAAYFCASSPPFSGSDYNEQFFGPGTRLTVL.

This chain uses TRBV7-8 with TRBJ1-5; D remains ambiguous. CDR1 SGHVS and CDR2 FQNEAQ come from the germline V gene. The CDR3 totals 14 residues. V lost 0 bases and J 4 bases, leaving 7 bases between the germline ends. The CDR3 is CASSLAGRNQPQHF. In DNA form, the CDR3 reads TGTGCCAGCAGCTTAGCTGGCAGAAATCAGCCCCAGCATTTT.

This chain links TRBV7-2 with TRBJ1-2; 9 bases are a match to TRBD1. The CDR3 is 14 residues long. Trimming cost V 5 bases and J 8 bases; bases outside gene matches: 9. Looked up from germline, CDR1 is SGHTA and CDR2 is FQGNSA. The CDR3 DNA follows: TGTGCCAGCAGCCCAGACAGGGGGATACCCGGCTACACCTTC. Protein product: CASSPDRGIPGYTF.

V gene TRBV5-1 combines with J gene TRBJ2-1; the D gene is possibly TRBD2 (6 bases). This CDR3 comprises 17 residues. V was clipped by 4 bases and J by 0 bases, with 17 bases between them. Germline V lookup: CDR1 SGHRS, CDR2 YFSETQ. The CDR3 coding sequence is TGCGCCAGCAGCCCCCAAGTGCGGAGGGACTCCTACAATGAGCAGTTCTTC. This translates into CASSPQVRRDSYNEQFF.

The chain couples TRBV10-3 to TRBJ1-5; 8 bases match TRBD1. The V segment lost 4 bases and the J segment 5 bases; nucleotides outside the gene matches: 10. From germline, CDR1 is ENHRY and CDR2 SYGVKD. The CDR3 length is 16 residues. The CDR3 DNA is TGTGCCATCAGTGCCAGACAGGGGAAGGGCGATCAGCCCCAGCATTTT. The encoded protein is CAISARQGKGDQPQHF.

In nucleotides, the CDR3 is TGTGCCAGCAGCTTGTGGGCAGGGGGCCATGGCTACACCTTC. Translating gives CASSLWAGGHGYTF. This rearrangement joins TRBV5-4 to TRBJ1-2, with 8 bases aligning to TRBD1. Germline values: CDR1 SGHNT, CDR2 YYREEE (reference sequence). CDR3 length: 14 residues. V trimming: 1 base; J trimming: 6 bases; junction bases outside the gene matches: 5.

This chain connects TRBV7-9 to TRBJ2-7; 12 bases line up with TRBD2. Germline CDR1 and CDR2: SEHNR and FQNEAQ (reference sequence). This CDR3 region has 15 residues. V dropped 5 bases and J dropped 4; count of bases not matched to a gene: 6. CDR3 in DNA: TGTGCCAGCAGCCCGGTCGGGACTAGCGGGTACGAGCAGTACTTC. It specifies CASSPVGTSGYEQYF. Full variable domain (missing parts from reference TRBV7-9 and TRBJ2-7): DTGVSQNPRHKITKRGQNVTFRCDPISEHNRLYWYRQTLGQGPEFLTYFQNEAQLEKSRLLSDRFSAERPKGSFSTLEIQRTEQGDSAMYLCASSPVGTSGYEQYFGPGTRLTVT.

The chain combines TRBV19 with TRBJ1-4, with a weak D call TRBD1 (5 bases). Germline V gene data show CDR1 as LNHDA and CDR2 as SQIVND (reference sequence). This CDR3 is built from 15 residues. Trimming cost V 5 bases and J 7 bases, with 17 bases left between them. CDR3 nucleotides: TGTGCCAGTAGTGTAGGGACTCGGACGGGTGAAAAACTGTTTTTT. Encoded protein: CASSVGTRTGEKLFF.

This sequence joins TRBV18 and TRBJ2-7; D is perhaps TRBD2 (6 bases). Trimming took 0 bases from V and 3 from J, leaving 6 bases between them. The CDR3 loop spans 13 amino acids. The V gene's germline CDR1 is KGHSH and CDR2 LQKENI. The CDR3 nucleotides are TGTGCCAGCTCACCACCGGGACTCTACGAGCAGTACTTC. Translation: CASSPPGLYEQYF.

This rearrangement joins TRBV19 to TRBJ2-1, with TRBD2 matching over 7 bases. V dropped 8 bases and J dropped 7; count of bases not matched to a gene: 5. The germline CDR1 and CDR2 sequences are LNHDA and SQIVND (reference sequence). The CDR3 runs 12 residues. The CDR3 DNA follows: TGTGCCAGTGGCGGGAGAATAAATGAGCAGTTCTTC. It is translated as CASGGRINEQFF.

The chain is built from TRBV5-1 and TRBJ2-7, with D maybe TRBD2 (6 bases). V was shortened by 2 bases and J by 3 bases, with 12 bases between the two germline ends. The CDR3 extends over 14 amino acids. Germline loops: CDR1 SGHRS, CDR2 YFSETQ. The CDR3 sequence: CASSFGDGSYEQYF. As DNA, the CDR3 is TGCGCCAGCAGCTTTGGGGACGGGAGCTACGAGCAGTACTTC. Full variable domain (missing parts from reference TRBV5-1 and TRBJ2-7): KAGVTQTPRYLIKTRGQQVTLSCSPISGHRSVSWYQQTPGQGLQFLFEYFSETQRNKGNFPGRFSGRQFSNSRSEMNVSTLELGDSALYLCASSFGDGSYEQYFGPGTRLTVT.

This sequence joins TRBV29-1 and TRBJ1-2; D perhaps matches TRBD1 (6 bases). CDR3 size: 18 residues. Germline lookup yields CDR1 SQVTM and CDR2 ANQGSEA. V shed 0 bases and J shed 3 bases, with 23 bases lying between them. CDR3 loop: CSVEETNRVLEGDYGYTF. The CDR3 DNA follows: TGCAGCGTTGAAGAGACAAACAGGGTTCTCGAGGGGGACTATGGCTACACCTTC.

The chain links TRBV29-1 to TRBJ1-2; no clear D. Germline values: CDR1 SQVTM, CDR2 ANQGSEA. Trimming cost V 4 bases and J 3 bases, with 9 bases left between them. This CDR3 is 12 amino acids long. DNA of the CDR3: TGCAGCGTTGGCGAGAGGGACTATGGCTACACCTTC. Its translation is CSVGERDYGYTF.

This chain links TRBV19 with TRBJ2-7; 9 nucleotides match TRBD1. The J segment lost 3 bases and the V segment lost 4 bases, leaving 7 bases of the junction unmatched. CDR3 length: 15 amino acids. Germline assignment: CDR1 LNHDA and CDR2 SQIVND (reference sequence). The CDR3: CASSSGTGNNYEQYF. Written as DNA, the CDR3 is TGTGCCAGTAGTAGCGGGACAGGGAATAACTACGAGCAGTACTTC. Full variable domain (outside the CDR3, taken from reference TRBV19 and TRBJ2-7): DGGITQSPKYLFRKEGQNVTLSCEQNLNHDAMYWYRQDPGQGLRLIYYSQIVNDFQKGDIAEGYSVSREKKESFPLTVTSAQKNPTAFYLCASSSGTGNNYEQYFGPGTRLTVT.

The V call is TRBV27, the J call TRBJ2-7; a possible D gene is TRBD1 (6 bases). Between the trimmed V and J ends, which lost 5 bases and 5 bases, there was a span of 19 bases. Germline CDR1 and CDR2: MNHEY and SMNVEV (reference sequence). This CDR3 is 15 amino acids long. CDR3 region: CASSRTGPSWDEQYF. The CDR3 DNA reads as TGTGCCAGCAGTCGAACAGGGCCTTCTTGGGACGAGCAGTACTTC.

The V gene is TRBV19, the J gene TRBJ1-1; maybe TRBD1 (5 bases). V dropped 0 bases and J dropped 3 bases, with 17 bases sitting between them. Germline assignment: CDR1 LNHDA and CDR2 SQIVND (reference sequence). The CDR3 spans 17 residues. CDR3 protein: CASSIDRGAGYHTEAFF. The CDR3 nucleotides are TGTGCCAGTAGTATAGATCGCGGGGCAGGCTATCACACTGAAGCTTTCTTT.

The count of this clone is one. The CDR3 region has the DNA TGTGCCAGTACCTCATTATCGGACAGGGCGCTTGGCTACACCTTC. Its protein product is CASTSLSDRALGYTF. The chain recombines TRBV19 with TRBJ1-2, with 8 bases identical to TRBD1. This CDR3 spans 15 amino acids. CDR1 is LNHDA, CDR2 SQIVND, per germline (reference sequence). Losses at the gene ends were 7 bases for V and 7 bases for J; bases not matched to a gene: 14.